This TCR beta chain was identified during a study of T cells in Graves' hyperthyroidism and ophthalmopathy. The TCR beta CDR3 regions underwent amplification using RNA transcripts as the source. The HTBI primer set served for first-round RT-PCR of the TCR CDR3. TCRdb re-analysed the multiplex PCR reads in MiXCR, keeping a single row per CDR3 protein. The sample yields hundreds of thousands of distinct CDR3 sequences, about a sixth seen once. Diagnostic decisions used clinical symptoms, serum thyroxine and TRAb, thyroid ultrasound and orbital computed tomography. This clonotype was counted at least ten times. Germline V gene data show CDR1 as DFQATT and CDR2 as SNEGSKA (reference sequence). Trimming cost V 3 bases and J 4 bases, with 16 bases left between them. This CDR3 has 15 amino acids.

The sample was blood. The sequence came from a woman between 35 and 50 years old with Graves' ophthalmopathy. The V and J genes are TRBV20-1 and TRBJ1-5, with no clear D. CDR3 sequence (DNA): TGCAGTGCTAGTCGGACGGAAGCAACTAATCAGCCCCAGCATTTT. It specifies CSASRTEATNQPQHF.